These T cell receptor beta chains were read from a single sample in a study of Ad26.COV2.S vaccination and SARS-CoV-2 variants. Sequencing was performed with immunoSEQ multiplex PCR; in TCRdb, only in-frame clones are kept and a portion is missing. This sample carries around 400,000 clones, 70% to 90% of them seen once, and the ten largest clones take under 2%. This sample comprised peripheral blood, obtained in a trial of Ad26.COV2.S vaccine versus placebo. The receptors were sampled from a person between 18 and 65 years old who received the Ad26.COV2.S COVID-19 vaccine or a placebo. CDR3s include the opening cysteine and the closing phenylalanine or tryptophan. D genes are given only for firm matches. The size entry is marked missing in some rows and otherwise reads once, few, many or a size class.

TRBV4-3	TRBJ2-1	.	.	TGCGCCAGCAGCCAAGGCCCCGGGGTAGGGAATGAGCAGTTCTTC	CASSQGPGVGNEQFF
TRBV5-4	TRBJ2-1	.	.	TGTGCCAGCAGCTTGGGGGTTCCCTCCTACAATGAGCAGTTCTTC	CASSLGVPSYNEQFF
TRBV5-5	TRBJ2-7	TRBD2	.	TGTGCCAGCAGCTTGGTCGGTAGCGGGAGGGCCAATCAGAGAGAGCAGTACTTC	CASSLVGSGRANQREQYF
TRBV4-1	TRBJ1-6	TRBD1	.	TGCGCCAGCAGCCAAGGGACAGGGGGAAATTCACCCCTCCACTTT	CASSQGTGGNSPLHF
TRBV11-3	TRBJ2-7	.	.	TGTGCCAGCACCCGACGAGGTTTACGGGAGCAGTACTTC	CASTRRGLREQYF
TRBV10-3	TRBJ2-2	.	.	TGTGCCATCAGTACCGGGAGAGAAGGCACCGGGGAGCTGTTTTTT	CAISTGREGTGELFF
TRBV5-6	TRBJ2-1	TRBD2	.	TGTGCCAGCAGACCTTCTAGCGGCGCCTACAATGAGCAGTTCTTC	CASRPSSGAYNEQFF
TRBV14	TRBJ1-6	.	once	TGTGCCAGCAGCCAAAGTCCGTTCAGGGGTCATTCACCCCTCCACTTT	CASSQSPFRGHSPLHF
TRBV30	TRBJ2-7	.	.	TGTGCCTGGAGTGTGTCACAAAACGAGCAGTACTTC	CAWSVSQNEQYF
TRBV6-5	TRBJ2-1	TRBD2	medium-sized	TGTGCCAGCACTTTGACTAGCGGGAGCGTAAATGAGCAGTTCTTC	CASTLTSGSVNEQFF
TRBV7-3	TRBJ2-3	TRBD2	.	TGTGCCAGCAGCTCGGGACTAGCGGGAGGAGATACGCAGTATTTT	CASSSGLAGGDTQYF
TRBV5-4	TRBJ2-2	.	many	TGTGCCAGCAGCTTGGAGGGGCGTAGGACCGGGGAGCTGTTTTTT	CASSLEGRRTGELFF
TRBV25-1	TRBJ2-1	.	.	TGTGCCAGCAGTCCCCTGGGGGGCCGGGGCAATGAGCAGTTCTTC	CASSPLGGRGNEQFF
TRBV30	TRBJ2-1	TRBD2	.	TGTGCCTGGAGGGATAGCGGGAGCTCCTACAATGAGCAGTTCTTC	CAWRDSGSSYNEQFF
TRBV6-5	TRBJ2-6	.	.	TGTGCCGTAGGCCCTGGGGCCAACGTCCTGACTTTC	CAVGPGANVLTF
TRBV9	TRBJ1-1	.	.	TGTGCCAGCAGCCCACCGGGTGCTGAAGCTTTCTTT	CASSPPGAEAFF
TRBV20-1	TRBJ2-3	TRBD2	once	TGCAGTGCCCTGGGACTAGCGGCCCAGTATTTT	CSALGLAAQYF
TRBV27	TRBJ2-7	TRBD1	once	TGTGCCAGCAGTTTTGTACAGGGGGCCTCCTACGAGCAGTACTTC	CASSFVQGASYEQYF
TRBV7-3	TRBJ2-3	TRBD1	once	TGTGCCAGCAGCCTACGGACAGGGGGCACAGATACGCAGTATTTT	CASSLRTGGTDTQYF
TRBV6-2/TRBV6-3	TRBJ2-7	.	.	TGTGCCAGCAGTTACAGGAGTCCTTACGAGCAGTACTTC	CASSYRSPYEQYF
TRBV20-1	TRBJ1-2	TRBD1	.	TGCAGTGCTAGTGGGGGACAGGCCTATGGCTACACCTTC	CSASGGQAYGYTF
TRBV10-2	TRBJ1-5	.	.	TGCGCCAGCAAGCAGGGAGGTTTAGGGCAGCCCCAGCATTTT	CASKQGGLGQPQHF
TRBV28	TRBJ1-1	.	few	TGTGCCAGCAGTGGATGGGATGGCACTGAAGCTTTCTTT	CASSGWDGTEAFF